The 31 T cell receptor beta chains below were found in one sample sequenced in a study of identical twins. In TCRdb, the 5' RACE reads were re-called with MiXCR into one record per CDR3 protein. This repertoire shows around 550,000 distinct CDR3 sequences, approximately 16% found once; its top ten account for roughly 0.42%. The sample was also reused in another study, on yellow fever vaccine responses in identical twins.

The material sequenced was CD4+ T cells sorted from blood. The receptors were gathered from a woman younger than 30 in good health.

The chain links TRBV6-6 to TRBJ1-1; D ambiguous. Germline CDR1 is MNHNY and CDR2 is SVGAGI (reference sequence). The CDR3 runs to 12 residues. V dropped 4 bases and J dropped 10 bases, with 13 bases sitting between them. DNA of the CDR3: TGTGCCAGCAGTTTCGGGGAAGTTGCAGCTTTCTTT. Its protein product is CASSFGEVAAFF.

The sample holds a few counts of this clonotype. This chain connects TRBV6-1 to TRBJ2-2; TRBD1 aligns across 8 bases. V dropped 6 bases and J dropped 3; count of bases not matched to a gene: 6. CDR3 length: 15 residues. Germline lookup yields CDR1 MNHNS and CDR2 SASEGT. CDR3 nucleotide sequence: TGTGCCAGCAGCTCCGGACAGGGTTACACCGGGGAGCTGTTTTTT. This encodes CASSSGQGYTGELFF.

There are a few counts of this clonotype. The chain couples TRBV10-3 to TRBJ2-1; 9 nucleotides match TRBD2. Germline CDR1 is ENHRY and CDR2 is SYGVKD. V lost 8 bases, J lost 5 bases, and 13 bases stayed unmatched. This CDR3 has 16 residues. The CDR3 protein is CAIRGREGLVDNEQFF. The CDR3 DNA is TGTGCCATCCGTGGGCGGGAGGGCCTTGTTGACAATGAGCAGTTCTTC.

This sequence joins TRBV6-1 and TRBJ1-1; possibly TRBD1 for D (6 bases). The CDR3 extends over 15 amino acids. Germline assignment: CDR1 MNHNS and CDR2 SASEGT. Trimming removed 2 bases from V and 5 bases from J, with 15 bases in between. CDR3 bases: TGTGCCAGCAGTGAATGGGGGTTGCAGGGGACTGAAGCTTTCTTT. Translating it yields CASSEWGLQGTEAFF.

This sequence joins TRBV29-1 and TRBJ2-1; TRBD2 matches 7 bases. V dropped 0 bases and J dropped 6; count of bases not matched to a gene: 5. The germline gives CDR1 SQVTM, CDR2 ANQGSEA. There are 14 residues in the CDR3. CDR3 loop: CSVEDTTSANEQFF. In DNA form, the CDR3 reads TGCAGCGTTGAAGATACCACTAGCGCCAATGAGCAGTTCTTC.

The chain uses TRBV3-1 and TRBJ2-5; D gene unclear. CDR1 and CDR2 (germline): LGHDT, YNNKEL (reference sequence). V shed 1 base and J shed 5 bases, with 14 bases lying between them. The CDR3 consists of 15 residues. The CDR3 protein is CASSQVLTQVETQYF. CDR3 DNA: TGTGCCAGCAGCCAAGTTCTCACCCAGGTTGAGACCCAGTACTTC.

This clonotype was counted between two and nine times. The chain's CDR3 is CASSLGQFGGANVLTF. The CDR3 DNA reads as TGTGCCAGCAGCTTAGGGCAGTTTGGAGGGGCCAACGTCCTGACTTTC. This rearrangement joins TRBV7-9 to TRBJ2-6; D is uncertain. The CDR3 contains 16 residues. Germline V CDR1 and CDR2: SEHNR, FQNEAQ (reference sequence). V was shortened by 1 base and J by 4 bases, with 11 bases between the two germline ends.

The sample holds many counts of this clonotype. This chain links TRBV3-1 with TRBJ1-1; TRBD1 matches at 10 bases. CDR3 length: 19 amino acids. The V segment lost 0 bases and the J segment 0 bases; nucleotides outside the gene matches: 10. Germline loops: CDR1 LGHDT, CDR2 YNNKEL (reference sequence). CDR3 DNA sequence: TGTGCCAGCAGCCAAGAAACGACAGGGGGCAGAAAGATGAACACTGAAGCTTTCTTT. It specifies CASSQETTGGRKMNTEAFF.

This clonotype has just a few counts. The chain carries TRBV7-2 and TRBJ2-1; 9 positions agree with TRBD2. Unmatched junction bases numbered 3, after V lost 0 bases and J lost 3 bases. Germline V gene lookup returns CDR1 SGHTA and CDR2 FQGNSA. This CDR3 has 16 residues. The CDR3 sequence is CASSLAGTSSYNEQFF. The CDR3 DNA is TGTGCCAGCAGCTTAGCGGGGACTAGCAGCTACAATGAGCAGTTCTTC.

This clonotype was counted between two and nine times. V and J are TRBV12-3 or TRBV12-4 and TRBJ1-2, with D possibly matching TRBD1 (6 bases). The V end was cut by 9 bases, the J end by 7 bases, with 15 bases between. This CDR3 comprises 12 residues. CDR3 bases: TGTGCCAGAGCCGACAGGACGGGTGGCTACACCTTC. Its protein is CARADRTGGYTF.

This chain links TRBV3-1 with TRBJ1-2; perhaps TRBD1 as D (5 bases). The CDR3 is 15 amino acids. The ends were cut back, 1 base at V and 8 bases at J, with 17 bases in the middle. Germline CDR1 and CDR2: LGHDT and YNNKEL (reference sequence). The CDR3 loop reads CASSQGGSGARGYTF. The CDR3 bases are TGTGCCAGCAGCCAAGGGGGCAGCGGGGCTCGCGGCTACACCTTC.

This clonotype was counted a few times. This chain connects TRBV9 to TRBJ1-3; TRBD1 is a possible D gene (6 bases). The CDR3 sequence is 16 residues long. The germline gives CDR1 SGDLS, CDR2 YYNGEE. V was clipped by 0 bases and J by 1 base, with 11 bases between them. CDR3 sequence (DNA): TGTGCCAGCAGCGTAGTCCCCACAGGGTCTGGAAACACCATATATTTT. Its protein is CASSVVPTGSGNTIYF.

The chain combines TRBV28 with TRBJ2-3; the D is unclear. The germline CDR1 and CDR2 sequences are MDHEN and SYDVKM. This CDR3 has 17 amino acids. Trimming cost V 7 bases and J 0 bases, with 20 bases left between them. The CDR3 region is CASKVLENTFSTDTQYF. The CDR3 bases are TGTGCCAGCAAGGTTCTGGAGAACACCTTTAGCACAGATACGCAGTATTTT.

The rearrangement joins TRBV24-1 to TRBJ1-2, with 10 bases identical to TRBD1. V shed 4 bases and J 4 bases; nucleotides not matched to a gene: 8. The CDR3 spans 16 residues. The germline V gene encodes CDR1 KGHDR and CDR2 SFDVKD. The chain's CDR3 is CATSDSGTGDVYGYTF. The CDR3 nucleotides are TGTGCCACCAGTGACTCCGGGACAGGGGACGTCTATGGCTACACCTTC.

This clonotype was seen at least ten times. The CDR3 nucleotides read TGTGCCAGCAGTCGACAGGGGCAGCCCCTCCACTTT. Amino acid sequence: CASSRQGQPLHF. This chain links TRBV12-3 or TRBV12-4 with TRBJ1-6; 8 nucleotides line up with TRBD1. The ends lost 5 bases at V and 13 bases at J; junction bases unmatched: 4. CDR3 size: 12 residues.

The chain employs TRBV24-1 and TRBJ2-3; 7 bases agree with TRBD2. Germline CDR1 is KGHDR and CDR2 is SFDVKD. This CDR3 region has 17 residues. V shed 4 bases, J shed 2 bases, and the junction held 11 bases outside the gene matches. The CDR3 is CATSDPAGRGSTDTQYF. The DNA for the CDR3 is TGTGCCACCAGTGACCCCGCGGGGCGGGGGTCCACAGATACGCAGTATTTT.

The chain uses TRBV6-1 and TRBJ2-7, with TRBD1 identical over 7 bases. Germline CDR1 MNHNS, CDR2 SASEGT. Germline trimming cut 6 bases from V and 1 base from J; bases unmatched to any gene: 9. The CDR3 sequence is 15 residues long. For the CDR3, the DNA is TGTGCCAGCAGGCAGACAGGGTTGTGGTCCTACGAGCAGTACGTC. It yields the protein CASRQTGLWSYEQYV.

This clonotype was seen a few times. The chain carries TRBV7-9 and TRBJ2-1; D remains unclear. The CDR3 runs to 14 residues. Trimming left V 3 bases short and J 0 bases short, with 6 bases between. CDR1 is SEHNR, CDR2 FQNEAQ, per germline (reference sequence). The DNA for the CDR3 is TGTGCCAGCAGCTTTGAGATCTCCTACAATGAGCAGTTCTTC. It encodes CASSFEISYNEQFF.

In this sample, this clonotype turned up a few times. J is TRBJ2-3 and V is TRBV20-1; TRBD2 matches at 8 bases. Germline CDR1 is DFQATT and CDR2 is SNEGSKA (reference sequence). Trimming took 7 bases from V and 4 from J; bases not matched to a gene: 7. The CDR3 contains 13 residues. CDR3 in amino acids: CSVESGGSDTQYF. The CDR3 DNA follows: TGCAGTGTTGAGAGCGGGGGCTCAGATACGCAGTATTTT.

This clonotype has more than one count but fewer than ten. V and J are TRBV4-1 and TRBJ1-4, with 11 nucleotides matching TRBD1. The trim removed 5 bases at V and 8 bases at J, leaving 7 bases unmatched. Per the germline V gene, CDR1 is MGHRA and CDR2 is YSYEKL. The CDR3 contains 15 residues. The CDR3 protein is CASSSRGQGAEKLFF. As DNA, the CDR3 is TGCGCCAGCAGCTCGCGCGGACAGGGGGCAGAAAAACTGTTTTTT.

This clonotype was found a few times. This sequence joins TRBV12-3 or TRBV12-4 and TRBJ1-3; 10 bases are a match to TRBD1. The CDR3 consists of 16 residues. The junction had 6 bases not matched to a gene; V was cut back by 4 bases and J by 3 bases. Here the CDR3 DNA reads TGTGCCAGCAGTTCAATGGACAGGGGGAGTGGAAACACCATATATTTT. As protein: CASSSMDRGSGNTIYF.

In DNA, the CDR3 is TGTGCCAGCAGTTTCGGACAGGGGGCGCGGGAGCAGTACTTC. Translation gives CASSFGQGAREQYF. The chain couples TRBV12-3 or TRBV12-4 to TRBJ2-7; TRBD1 matches 11 bases. CDR3 size: 14 residues. V trimming: 3 bases; J trimming: 7 bases; junction bases outside the gene matches: 5.

This clonotype was observed a few times. V is TRBV6-5 and J is TRBJ2-7, with no clear D. The germline gives CDR1 MNHEY, CDR2 SVGAGI. V was shortened by 0 bases and J by 3 bases, with 6 bases between the two germline ends. CDR3 length: 13 amino acids. The CDR3 DNA sequence: TGTGCCAGCAGTTACTCGGCTGGCTACGAGCAGTACGTC. It translates to CASSYSAGYEQYV.

This clonotype was counted a few times. This sequence joins TRBV15 and TRBJ2-3; TRBD1 might be the D (5 bases). Germline loops: CDR1 LNHNV, CDR2 YYDKDF (reference sequence). CDR3 length: 15 amino acids. V lost 0 bases and J lost 4, with 11 bases in between. The CDR3 DNA reads as TGTGCCACCAGCAGAGATAGTCTCAGGGCAGATACGCAGTATTTT. This sequence encodes CATSRDSLRADTQYF.

The chain has TRBV13 and TRBJ2-7, with D possibly matching TRBD2 (5 bases). V was clipped by 3 bases and J by 5 bases, with 14 bases between them. The germline gives CDR1 PRHDT, CDR2 FYEKMQ (reference sequence). This CDR3 contains 14 residues. The CDR3 here is CASSFGNGNDEQYF. CDR3 coding DNA: TGTGCCAGCAGCTTTGGTAACGGGAACGACGAGCAGTACTTC.

V gene TRBV19 combines with J gene TRBJ1-6; D remains ambiguous. V was trimmed by 2 bases and J by 7 bases, leaving 15 bases between them. Germline V CDR1 and CDR2: LNHDA, SQIVND (reference sequence). This CDR3 has 16 residues. In DNA form, the CDR3 reads TGTGCCAGTAGTATACATAACCCGGACGGGAATTCACCCCTCCACTTT. Translation: CASSIHNPDGNSPLHF.

This clonotype came up a few times. J is TRBJ2-3 and V is TRBV24-1; 7 bases are shared with TRBD1. J lost 3 bases, V lost 3 bases, and 8 bases had no gene match. Germline V gene data show CDR1 as KGHDR and CDR2 as SFDVKD. The CDR3 spans 16 residues. CDR3 in DNA: TGTGCCACCAGTGATAGACAGGGATCGTGGACAGATACGCAGTATTTT. The encoded protein is CATSDRQGSWTDTQYF.

This clonotype was recorded many times. The chain recombines TRBV7-9 with TRBJ1-6; D ambiguous. CDR1 is SEHNR, CDR2 FQNEAQ, per germline (reference sequence). The CDR3 contains 15 residues. The V end lost 1 base, the J end lost 0 bases, and 4 bases lay between the germline ends. In DNA, the CDR3 is TGTGCCAGCAGCTTAGGGGGCTCCTATAATTCACCCCTCCACTTT. It encodes CASSLGGSYNSPLHF. Together with reference TRBV7-9 and TRBJ1-6, the CDR3 gives the full variable domain: DTGVSQNPRHKITKRGQNVTFRCDPISEHNRLYWYRQTLGQGPEFLTYFQNEAQLEKSRLLSDRFSAERPKGSFSTLEIQRTEQGDSAMYLCASSLGGSYNSPLHFGNGTRLTVT.

This clonotype has just a few counts. The chain is built from TRBV20-1 and TRBJ2-3; D not resolved. Germline V CDR1 and CDR2: DFQATT, SNEGSKA (reference sequence). This CDR3 spans 13 amino acids. Trimming cost V 1 base and J 3 bases, with 8 bases left between them. The CDR3 nucleotides are TGCAGTGCTAGAGTCCCGGCAACAGATACGCAGTATTTT. This encodes CSARVPATDTQYF.

This clonotype was observed at least ten times. This chain links TRBV12-3 or TRBV12-4 with TRBJ2-7; 9 positions agree with TRBD1. The CDR3 extends over 14 amino acids. The trim removed 6 bases at V and 2 bases at J, leaving 5 bases unmatched. As DNA, the CDR3 is TGTGCCAGCAGATGGGACAGGGTCACCTACGAGCAGTACGTC. Protein sequence: CASRWDRVTYEQYV.

The sample holds a few counts of this clonotype. The chain employs TRBV29-1 and TRBJ1-1; no reliable D call. V lost 2 bases to trimming and J lost 1 base, with 20 bases between them. The length of the CDR3 is 17 residues. The V gene's germline CDR1 is SQVTM and CDR2 ANQGSEA. This CDR3 reads CSVEPRWQAHGNTEAFF. CDR3 bases: TGCAGCGTTGAACCCAGGTGGCAGGCACATGGGAACACTGAAGCTTTCTTT. Using reference TRBV29-1 and TRBJ1-1 for the parts outside the CDR3, the full variable domain is SAVISQKPSRDICQRGTSLTIQCQVDSQVTMMFWYRQQPGQSLTLIATANQGSEATYESGFVIDKFPISRPNLTFSTLTVSNMSPEDSSIYLCSVEPRWQAHGNTEAFFGQGTRLTVV.